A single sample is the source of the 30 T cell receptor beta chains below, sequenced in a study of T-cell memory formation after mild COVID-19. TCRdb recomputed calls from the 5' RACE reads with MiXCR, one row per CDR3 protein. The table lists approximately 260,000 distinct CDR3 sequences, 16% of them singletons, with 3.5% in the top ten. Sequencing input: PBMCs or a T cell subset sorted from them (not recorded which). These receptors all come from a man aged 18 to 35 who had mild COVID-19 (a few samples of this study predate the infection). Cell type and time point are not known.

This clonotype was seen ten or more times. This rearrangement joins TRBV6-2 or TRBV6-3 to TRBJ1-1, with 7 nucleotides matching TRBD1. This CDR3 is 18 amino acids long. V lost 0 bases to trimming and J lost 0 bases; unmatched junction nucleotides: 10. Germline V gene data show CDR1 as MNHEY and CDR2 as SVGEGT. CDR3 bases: TGTGCCAGCAGTTACTCTTCCAGGGGGGTTCGAATGAACACTGAAGCTTTCTTT. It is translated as CASSYSSRGVRMNTEAFF.

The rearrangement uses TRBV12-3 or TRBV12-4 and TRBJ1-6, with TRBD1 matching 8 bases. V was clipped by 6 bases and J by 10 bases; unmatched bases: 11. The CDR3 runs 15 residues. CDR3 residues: CASSLQGEVRSPLHF. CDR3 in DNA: TGTGCCAGCAGCCTACAGGGGGAAGTGCGATCACCCCTCCACTTT.

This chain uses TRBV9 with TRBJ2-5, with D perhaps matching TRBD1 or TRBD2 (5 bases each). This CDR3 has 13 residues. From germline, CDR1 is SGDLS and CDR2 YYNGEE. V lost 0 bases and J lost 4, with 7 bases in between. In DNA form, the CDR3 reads TGTGCCAGCAGCGTAGTTGGGGGAGAGACCCAGTACTTC. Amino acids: CASSVVGGETQYF. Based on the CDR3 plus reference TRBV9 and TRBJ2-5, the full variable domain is DSGVTQTPKHLITATGQRVTLRCSPRSGDLSVYWYQQSLDQGLQFLIQYYNGEERAKGNILERFSAQQFPDLHSELNLSSLELGDSALYFCASSVVGGETQYFGPGTRLLVL.

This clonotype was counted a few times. As DNA, the CDR3 is TGTGCCAGCAGACCTAGCGGGGGGGCCGGGAATGAGCAGTTCTTC. It codes for CASRPSGGAGNEQFF. This chain links TRBV12-3 or TRBV12-4 with TRBJ2-1; 12 positions agree with TRBD2. V lost 6 bases to trimming and J lost 7 bases; unmatched junction nucleotides: 7. There are 15 residues in the CDR3.

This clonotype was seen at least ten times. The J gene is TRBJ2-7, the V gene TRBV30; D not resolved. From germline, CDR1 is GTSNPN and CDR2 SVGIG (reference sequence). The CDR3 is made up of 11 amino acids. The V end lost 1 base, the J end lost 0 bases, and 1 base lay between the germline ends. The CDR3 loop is CAWSDSYEQYF. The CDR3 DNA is TGTGCCTGGAGTGACTCCTACGAGCAGTACTTC.

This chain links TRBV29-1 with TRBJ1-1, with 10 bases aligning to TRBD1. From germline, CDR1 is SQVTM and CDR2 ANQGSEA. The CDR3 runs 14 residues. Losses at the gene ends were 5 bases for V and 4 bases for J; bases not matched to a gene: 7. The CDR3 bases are TGCAGCGTTCGCTCCGGGACAGGGGTCACTGAAGCTTTCTTT. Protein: CSVRSGTGVTEAFF.

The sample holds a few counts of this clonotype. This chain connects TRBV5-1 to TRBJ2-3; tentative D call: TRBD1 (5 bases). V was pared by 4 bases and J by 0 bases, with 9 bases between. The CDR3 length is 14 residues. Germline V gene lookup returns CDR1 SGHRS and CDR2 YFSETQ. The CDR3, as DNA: TGCGCCAGCAGCGCGCAGGGAAGCACAGATACGCAGTATTTT. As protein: CASSAQGSTDTQYF. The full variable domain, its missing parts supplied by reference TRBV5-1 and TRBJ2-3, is KAGVTQTPRYLIKTRGQQVTLSCSPISGHRSVSWYQQTPGQGLQFLFEYFSETQRNKGNFPGRFSGRQFSNSRSEMNVSTLELGDSALYLCASSAQGSTDTQYFGPGTRLTVL.

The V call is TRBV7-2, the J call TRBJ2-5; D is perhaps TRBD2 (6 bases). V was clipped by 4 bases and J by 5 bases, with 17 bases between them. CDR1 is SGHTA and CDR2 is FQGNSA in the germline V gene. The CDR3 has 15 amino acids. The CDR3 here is CASSSDPGGWETQYF. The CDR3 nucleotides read TGTGCCAGCAGCTCCGACCCCGGGGGATGGGAGACCCAGTACTTC.

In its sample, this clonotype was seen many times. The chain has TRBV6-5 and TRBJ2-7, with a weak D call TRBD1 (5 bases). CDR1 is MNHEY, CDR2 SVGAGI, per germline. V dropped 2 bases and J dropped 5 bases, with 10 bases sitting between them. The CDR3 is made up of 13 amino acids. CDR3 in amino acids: CASSYRGEHEQYF. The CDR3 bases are TGTGCCAGCAGTTACAGGGGTGAACACGAGCAGTACTTC.

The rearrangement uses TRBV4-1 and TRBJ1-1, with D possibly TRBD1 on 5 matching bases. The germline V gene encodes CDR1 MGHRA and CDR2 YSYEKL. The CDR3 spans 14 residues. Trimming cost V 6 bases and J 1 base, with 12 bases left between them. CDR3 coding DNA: TGCGCCAGCAGACCGGGACTGCCGAACACTGAAGCTTTCTTT. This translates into CASRPGLPNTEAFF.

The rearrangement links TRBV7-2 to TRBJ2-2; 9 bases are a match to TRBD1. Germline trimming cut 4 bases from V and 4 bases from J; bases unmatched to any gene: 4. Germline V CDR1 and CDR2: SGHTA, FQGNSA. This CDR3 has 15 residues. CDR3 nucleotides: TGTGCCAGCAGCTCACAGGGGGCGACCACCGGGGAGCTGTTTTTT. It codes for CASSSQGATTGELFF.

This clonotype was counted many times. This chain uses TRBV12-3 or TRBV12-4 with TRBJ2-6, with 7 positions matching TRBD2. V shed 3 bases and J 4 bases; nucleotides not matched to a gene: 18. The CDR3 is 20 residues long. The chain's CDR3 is CASSFAGRAGIFSGANVLTF. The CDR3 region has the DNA TGTGCCAGCAGTTTCGCCGGCCGAGCGGGGATCTTTTCGGGGGCCAACGTCCTGACTTTC.

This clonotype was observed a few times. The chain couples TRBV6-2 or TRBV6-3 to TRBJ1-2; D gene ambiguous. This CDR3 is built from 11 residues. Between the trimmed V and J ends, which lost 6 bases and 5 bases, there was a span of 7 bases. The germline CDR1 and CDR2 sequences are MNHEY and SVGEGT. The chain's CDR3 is CASSEAYGYTF. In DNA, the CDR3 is TGTGCCAGCAGCGAAGCGTATGGCTACACCTTC.

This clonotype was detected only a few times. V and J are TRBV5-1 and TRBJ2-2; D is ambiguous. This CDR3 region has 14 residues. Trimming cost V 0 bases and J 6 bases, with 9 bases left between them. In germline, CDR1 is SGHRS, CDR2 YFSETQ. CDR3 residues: CASSLDQRAGELFF. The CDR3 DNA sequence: TGCGCCAGCAGCTTGGATCAACGCGCCGGGGAGCTGTTTTTT. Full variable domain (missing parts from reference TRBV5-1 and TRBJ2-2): KAGVTQTPRYLIKTRGQQVTLSCSPISGHRSVSWYQQTPGQGLQFLFEYFSETQRNKGNFPGRFSGRQFSNSRSEMNVSTLELGDSALYLCASSLDQRAGELFFGEGSRLTVL.

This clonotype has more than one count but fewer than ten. The CDR3 DNA is TGTGCCAGCAGCTTAGGACACCGCTCCTACAATGAGCAGTTCTTC. Encoded protein: CASSLGHRSYNEQFF. V usage is TRBV11-3 and J usage is TRBJ2-1; no definite D call. Germline assignment: CDR1 SGHNT and CDR2 YENEEA. V lost 1 base to trimming and J lost 0 bases, with 7 bases between them. The CDR3 consists of 15 residues.

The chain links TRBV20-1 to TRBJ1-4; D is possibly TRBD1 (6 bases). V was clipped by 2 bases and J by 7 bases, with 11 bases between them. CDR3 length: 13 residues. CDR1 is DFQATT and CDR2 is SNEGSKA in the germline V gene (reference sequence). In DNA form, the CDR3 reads TGCAGTGCTAGAACCGGGGGCGGTGAAAAACTGTTTTTT. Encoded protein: CSARTGGGEKLFF.

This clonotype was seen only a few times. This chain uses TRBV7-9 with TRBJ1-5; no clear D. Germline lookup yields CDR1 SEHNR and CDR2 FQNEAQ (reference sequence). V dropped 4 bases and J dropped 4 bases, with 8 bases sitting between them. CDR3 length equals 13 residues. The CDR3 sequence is CASSSMRNQPQHF. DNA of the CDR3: TGTGCCAGCAGCTCGATGCGAAATCAGCCCCAGCATTTT.

The CDR3 sequence: CASSPLGVRTEAFF. CDR3 bases: TGTGCCAGCTCACCACTCGGGGTACGCACTGAAGCTTTCTTT. J is TRBJ1-1 and V is TRBV18; D not resolved. Germline CDR1 reads KGHSH; CDR2 reads LQKENI. This CDR3 region has 14 residues. Trimming stripped 1 base from V and 4 bases from J, with 10 bases between.

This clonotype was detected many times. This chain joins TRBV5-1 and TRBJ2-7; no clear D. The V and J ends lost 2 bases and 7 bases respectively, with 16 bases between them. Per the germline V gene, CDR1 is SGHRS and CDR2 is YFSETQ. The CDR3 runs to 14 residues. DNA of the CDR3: TGCGCCAGCAGCTTCACTTCTCCCTTACTGGAGCAGTACTTC. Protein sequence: CASSFTSPLLEQYF.

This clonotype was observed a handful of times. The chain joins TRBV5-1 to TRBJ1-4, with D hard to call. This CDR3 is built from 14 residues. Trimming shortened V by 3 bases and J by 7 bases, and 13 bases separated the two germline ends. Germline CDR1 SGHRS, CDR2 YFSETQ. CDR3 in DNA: TGCGCCAGCAGCTCCCCGGGAGGGAGTGAAAAACTGTTTTTT. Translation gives CASSSPGGSEKLFF.

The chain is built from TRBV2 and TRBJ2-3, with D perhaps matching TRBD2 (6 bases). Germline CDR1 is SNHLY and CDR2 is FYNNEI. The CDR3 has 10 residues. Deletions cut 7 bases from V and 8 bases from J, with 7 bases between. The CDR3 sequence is CASKEGTQYF. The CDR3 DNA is TGTGCCAGCAAGGAGGGTACGCAGTATTTT.

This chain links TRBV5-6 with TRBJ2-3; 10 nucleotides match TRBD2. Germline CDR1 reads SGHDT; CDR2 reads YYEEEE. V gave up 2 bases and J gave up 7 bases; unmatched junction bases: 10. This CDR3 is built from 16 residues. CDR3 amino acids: CASSFTASGGWNTQYF. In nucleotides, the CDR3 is TGTGCCAGCAGCTTCACAGCTAGCGGGGGTTGGAATACGCAGTATTTT.

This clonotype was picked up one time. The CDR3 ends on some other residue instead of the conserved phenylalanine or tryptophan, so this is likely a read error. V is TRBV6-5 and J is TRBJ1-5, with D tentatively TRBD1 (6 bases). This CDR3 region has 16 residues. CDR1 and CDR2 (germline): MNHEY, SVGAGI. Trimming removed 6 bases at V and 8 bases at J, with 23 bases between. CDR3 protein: CASSPRRGRIGEPQHI. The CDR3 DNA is TGTGCCAGCAGCCCACGCAGGGGCCGCATCGGAGAGCCCCAGCATATT.

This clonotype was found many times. The CDR3 DNA follows: TGTGCCAGCAGTTCCAGGGAGAGAGGCTACACCTTC. Amino acid sequence: CASSSRERGYTF. This sequence joins TRBV6-2 or TRBV6-3 and TRBJ1-2, with D perhaps matching TRBD1 (5 bases). Trimming pared 4 bases from V and 8 bases from J, leaving 11 bases between. This CDR3 has 12 amino acids. Looked up from germline, CDR1 is MNHEY and CDR2 is SVGEGT.

For the CDR3, the DNA is TGCAGCGCGCGGGGCGGAACTACCCAAGAGACCCAGTACTTC. As protein: CSARGGTTQETQYF. The chain recombines TRBV20-1 with TRBJ2-5; D may be TRBD2 (6 bases). The CDR3 consists of 14 residues. Germline V gene data show CDR1 as DFQATT and CDR2 as SNEGSKA (reference sequence).

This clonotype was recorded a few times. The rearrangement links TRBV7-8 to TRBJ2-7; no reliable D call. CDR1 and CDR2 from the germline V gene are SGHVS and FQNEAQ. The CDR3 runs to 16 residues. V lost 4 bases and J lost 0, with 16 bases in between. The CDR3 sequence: CASSSTDSLSSYEQYV. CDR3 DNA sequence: TGTGCCAGCAGCTCCACCGACTCGCTGAGCTCCTACGAGCAGTACGTC.

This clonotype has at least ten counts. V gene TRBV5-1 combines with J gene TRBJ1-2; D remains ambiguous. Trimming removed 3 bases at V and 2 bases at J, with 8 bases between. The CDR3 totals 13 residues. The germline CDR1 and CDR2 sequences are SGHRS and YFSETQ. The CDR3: CASSYGGNYGYTF. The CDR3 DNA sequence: TGCGCCAGCAGCTACGGAGGGAACTATGGCTACACCTTC.

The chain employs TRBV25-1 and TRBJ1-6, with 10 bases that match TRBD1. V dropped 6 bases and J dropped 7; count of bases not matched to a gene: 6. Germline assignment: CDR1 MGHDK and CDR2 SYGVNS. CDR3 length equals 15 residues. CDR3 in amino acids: CASRVRGQGNSPLHF. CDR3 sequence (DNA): TGTGCCAGCAGAGTCAGGGGACAGGGGAATTCACCCCTCCACTTT.

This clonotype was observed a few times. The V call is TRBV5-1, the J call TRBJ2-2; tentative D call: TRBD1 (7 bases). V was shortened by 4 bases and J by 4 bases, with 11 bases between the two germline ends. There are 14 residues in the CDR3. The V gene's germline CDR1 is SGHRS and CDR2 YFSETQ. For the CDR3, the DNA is TGCGCCAGCAGCGTCCAGGGGGGCACCGGGGAGCTGTTTTTT. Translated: CASSVQGGTGELFF.

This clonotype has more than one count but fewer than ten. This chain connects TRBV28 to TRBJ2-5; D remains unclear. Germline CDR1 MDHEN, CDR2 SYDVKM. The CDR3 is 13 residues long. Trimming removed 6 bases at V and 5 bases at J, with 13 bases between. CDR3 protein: CASRDPGGETQYF. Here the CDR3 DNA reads TGTGCCAGCAGGGACCCCGGTGGCGAGACCCAGTACTTC.